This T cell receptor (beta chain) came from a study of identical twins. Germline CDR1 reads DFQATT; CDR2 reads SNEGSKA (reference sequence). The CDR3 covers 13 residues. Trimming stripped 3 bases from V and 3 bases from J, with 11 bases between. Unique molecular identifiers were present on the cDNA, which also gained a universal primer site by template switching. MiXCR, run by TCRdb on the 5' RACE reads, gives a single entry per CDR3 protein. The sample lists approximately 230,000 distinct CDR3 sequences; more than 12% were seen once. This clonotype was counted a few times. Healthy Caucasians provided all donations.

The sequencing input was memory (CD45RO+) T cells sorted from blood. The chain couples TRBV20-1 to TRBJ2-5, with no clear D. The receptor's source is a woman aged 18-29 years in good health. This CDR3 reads CSASWSEKETQYF. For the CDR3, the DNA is TGCAGTGCTAGTTGGTCGGAGAAAGAGACCCAGTACTTC.